This T cell receptor (beta chain) came from a study of blood T cells in healthy people across ages. General study results and limits: When set beside aged donors, long-lived donors presented more naive CD4+ cells and higher diversity.

The authors ran a second PCR of roughly 6 to 12 cycles using a sample-barcoded 5' primer and a J-beta primer mix. Template switching added a 12-random-nucleotide identifier to every cDNA molecule. TCRdb called the 5' RACE reads again in MiXCR, with one record for every CDR3 protein. Altogether more than 800,000 distinct CDR3 sequences are present, under 30% being singletons, with the ten largest covering approximately 15%. This clonotype has at least ten counts. Its antigen is still unknown. The sequence came from a woman older than 75 in good health. The sample comprised blood.

CDR3: CASSEGLPGQETQYF. The DNA for the CDR3 is TGTGCCAGCAGTGAGGGACTCCCTGGGCAAGAGACCCAGTACTTC. V is TRBV25-1 and J is TRBJ2-5, with TRBD2 as a possible D gene (6 bases). There are 15 residues in the CDR3. V lost 3 bases to trimming and J lost 2 bases, with 13 bases between them. Germline loops: CDR1 MGHDK, CDR2 SYGVNS.